This TCR beta chain derives from a study of T cell repertoires in cytomegalovirus infection. Overall study: Public TCR beta signatures marked donors with CMV infection and the matching HLA. Study-wide results and caveats: Dominating the ex vivo response were HLA-C-restricted CMV-specific TCR beta clonotypes. CMV carriers with the relevant HLA were identified by cumulative public TCR beta family frequency.

TCRdb re-derived calls from the reads in MiXCR, one entry per CDR3 protein. There are about 180,000 distinct CDR3 sequences in the sample; around 15% occur only once, and 25% to 30% lies in the top ten. Trimming shortened V by 7 bases and J by 5 bases, and 20 bases separated the two germline ends. This CDR3 spans 16 amino acids. CDR1 is LNHDA and CDR2 is SQIVND in the germline V gene (reference sequence). The table lists this clonotype with a few counts. The antigen is undetermined. The clonotype originates from a human donor in good health (CMV status not recorded). Some clones in this sample may be carry-over from other donors' samples. The genes are TRBV19 and TRBJ2-2; a weak D match, TRBD2 (6 bases). Material: PBMCs. CDR3 loop: CASTLPGVPRTGELFF. CDR3 sequence (DNA): TGTGCCAGTACCCTACCGGGAGTCCCCAGGACCGGGGAGCTGTTTTTT.